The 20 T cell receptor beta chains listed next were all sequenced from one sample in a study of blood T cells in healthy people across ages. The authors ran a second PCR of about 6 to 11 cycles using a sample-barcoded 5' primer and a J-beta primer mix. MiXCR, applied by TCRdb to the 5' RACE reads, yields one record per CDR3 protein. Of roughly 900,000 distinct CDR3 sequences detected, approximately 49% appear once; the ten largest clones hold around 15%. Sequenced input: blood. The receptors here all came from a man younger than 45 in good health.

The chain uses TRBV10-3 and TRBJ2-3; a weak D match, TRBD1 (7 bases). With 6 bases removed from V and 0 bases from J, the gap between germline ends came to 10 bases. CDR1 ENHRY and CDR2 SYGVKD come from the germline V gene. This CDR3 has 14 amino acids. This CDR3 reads CAIRAGQSTDTQYF. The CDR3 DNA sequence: TGTGCCATCAGGGCGGGACAGAGCACAGATACGCAGTATTTT.

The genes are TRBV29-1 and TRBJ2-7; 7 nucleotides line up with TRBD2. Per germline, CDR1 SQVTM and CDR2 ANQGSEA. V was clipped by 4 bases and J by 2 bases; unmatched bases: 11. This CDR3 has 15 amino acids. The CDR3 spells CSVVSFGGGTYEQYF. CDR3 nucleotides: TGCAGCGTTGTGAGCTTTGGCGGGGGAACCTACGAGCAGTACTTC.

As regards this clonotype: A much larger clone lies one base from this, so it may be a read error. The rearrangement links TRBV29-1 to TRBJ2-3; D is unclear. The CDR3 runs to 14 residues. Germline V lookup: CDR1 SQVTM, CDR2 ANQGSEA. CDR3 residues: CSVEILHSANTRYF. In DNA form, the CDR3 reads TGCAGCGTTGAAATCCTCCATTCAGCGAATACGCGGTATTTT.

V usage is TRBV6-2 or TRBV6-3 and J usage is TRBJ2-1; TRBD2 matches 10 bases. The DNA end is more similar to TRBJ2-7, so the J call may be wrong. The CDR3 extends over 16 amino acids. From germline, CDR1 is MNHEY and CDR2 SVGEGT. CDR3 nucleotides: TGTGCCAGCAGTTACAGTAGCGGGGGGCTTCCCTACGAGCAGTACTTC. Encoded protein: CASSYSSGGLPYEQYF.

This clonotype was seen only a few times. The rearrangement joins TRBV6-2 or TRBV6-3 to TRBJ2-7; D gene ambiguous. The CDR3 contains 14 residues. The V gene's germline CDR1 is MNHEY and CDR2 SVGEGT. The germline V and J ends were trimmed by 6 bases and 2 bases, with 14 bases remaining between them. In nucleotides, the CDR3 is TGTGCCAGCAGACGCCGACCGGAACCCTACGAGCAGTACTTC. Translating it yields CASRRRPEPYEQYF.

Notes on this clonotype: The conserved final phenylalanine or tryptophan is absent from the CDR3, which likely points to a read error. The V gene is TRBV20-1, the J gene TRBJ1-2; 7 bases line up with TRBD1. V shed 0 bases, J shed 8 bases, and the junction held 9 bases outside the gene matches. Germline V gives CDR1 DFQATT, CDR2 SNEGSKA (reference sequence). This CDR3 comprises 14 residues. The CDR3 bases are TGCAGTGCTAGAGACCTTGACAGGGCTCGGGGCTACACCTCC. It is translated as CSARDLDRARGYTS.

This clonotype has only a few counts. The CDR3 nucleotides are TGCGCCAGCAGTTTCGACAGGGGCCCTGAAAACATTCAGTACTTC. This encodes CASSFDRGPENIQYF. This chain joins TRBV4-1 and TRBJ2-4; 8 bases line up with TRBD1. The germline V gene encodes CDR1 MGHRA and CDR2 YSYEKL. CDR3 length equals 15 residues. V trimming: 6 bases; J trimming: 5 bases; junction bases outside the gene matches: 9.

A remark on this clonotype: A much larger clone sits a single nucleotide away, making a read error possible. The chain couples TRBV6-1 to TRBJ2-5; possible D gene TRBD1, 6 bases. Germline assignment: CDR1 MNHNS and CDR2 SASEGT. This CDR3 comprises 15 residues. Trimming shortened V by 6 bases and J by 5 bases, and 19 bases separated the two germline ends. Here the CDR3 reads CASRTGRASQETQYF. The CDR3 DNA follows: TGTGCCAGCAGGACAGGCAGGGCATCTCAGGAGACCCAGTACTTC.

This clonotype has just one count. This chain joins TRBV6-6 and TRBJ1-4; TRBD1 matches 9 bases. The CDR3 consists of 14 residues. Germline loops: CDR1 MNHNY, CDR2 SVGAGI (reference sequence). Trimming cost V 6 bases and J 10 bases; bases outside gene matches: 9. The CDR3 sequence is CASRGQGMVGKLFF. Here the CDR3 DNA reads TGTGCCAGCAGGGGACAGGGCATGGTAGGAAAACTGTTTTTT.

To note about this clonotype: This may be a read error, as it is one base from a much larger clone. DNA for the CDR3: TGTGCCGGCAGCTTAGCGGGGGCCTCCTACAATGAGCAGTACTTC. Its protein product is CAGSLAGASYNEQYF. The V call is TRBV11-3, the J call TRBJ2-5; 9 bases are a match to TRBD2. The CDR3 covers 15 residues. Per germline, CDR1 SGHNT and CDR2 YENEEA. The full variable domain, completed using reference TRBV11-3 and TRBJ2-5, is EAGVVQSPRYKIIEKKQPVAFWCNPISGHNTLYWYLQNLGQGPELLIRYENEEAVDDSQLPKDRFSAERLKGVDSTLKIQPAELGDSAVYLCAGSLAGASYNEQYFGPGTRLLVL.

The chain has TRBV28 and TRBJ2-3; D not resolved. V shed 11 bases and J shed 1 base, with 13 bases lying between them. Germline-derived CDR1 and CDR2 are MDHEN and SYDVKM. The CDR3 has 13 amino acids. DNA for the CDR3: TGTGCCGGCCGCATTTCCGGCACAGATACGCAGTATTTT. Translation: CAGRISGTDTQYF.

The CDR3 loop is CSARLKAVYEQYF. The CDR3, as DNA: TGCAGTGCTAGGTTGAAGGCGGTCTACGAGCAGTACTTC. The gene calls are TRBV20-1 and TRBJ2-7, with D hard to call. CDR1 is DFQATT and CDR2 is SNEGSKA in the germline V gene (reference sequence). Trimming took off 3 bases at V and 3 bases at J, with 12 bases between the two ends. This CDR3 is 13 amino acids long.

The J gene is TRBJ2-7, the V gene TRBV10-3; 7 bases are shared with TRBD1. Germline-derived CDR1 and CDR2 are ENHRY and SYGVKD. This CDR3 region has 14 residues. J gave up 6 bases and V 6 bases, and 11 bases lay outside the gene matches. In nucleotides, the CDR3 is TGTGCCATCAGCCTCGCTGAGGGGGCGGGCGAGCAGTACTTC. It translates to CAISLAEGAGEQYF.

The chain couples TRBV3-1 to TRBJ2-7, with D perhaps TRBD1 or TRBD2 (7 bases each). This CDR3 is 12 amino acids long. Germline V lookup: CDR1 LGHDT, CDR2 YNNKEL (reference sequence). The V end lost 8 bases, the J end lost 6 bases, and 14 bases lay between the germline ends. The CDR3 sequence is CASDREGSEQYF. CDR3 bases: TGTGCCAGCGACAGGGAGGGGAGCGAGCAGTACTTC.

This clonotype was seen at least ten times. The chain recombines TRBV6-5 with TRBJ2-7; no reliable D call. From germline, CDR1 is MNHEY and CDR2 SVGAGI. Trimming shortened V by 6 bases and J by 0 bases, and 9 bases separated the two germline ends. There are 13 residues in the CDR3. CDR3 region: CASSPGISYEQYF. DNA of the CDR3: TGTGCCAGCAGCCCCGGCATCTCCTACGAGCAGTACTTC.

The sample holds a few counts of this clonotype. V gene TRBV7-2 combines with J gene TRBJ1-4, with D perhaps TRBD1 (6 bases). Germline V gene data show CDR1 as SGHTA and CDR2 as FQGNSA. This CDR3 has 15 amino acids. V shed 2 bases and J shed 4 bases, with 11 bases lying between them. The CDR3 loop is CASSLNTGSNEKLFF. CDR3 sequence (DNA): TGTGCCAGCAGCTTAAATACAGGGAGTAATGAAAAACTGTTTTTT.

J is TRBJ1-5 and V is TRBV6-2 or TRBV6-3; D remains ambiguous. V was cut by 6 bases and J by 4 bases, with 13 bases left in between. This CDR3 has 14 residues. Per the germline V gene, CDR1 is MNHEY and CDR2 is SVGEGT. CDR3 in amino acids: CASRTRRENQPQHF. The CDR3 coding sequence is TGTGCCAGCAGGACTCGGAGGGAAAATCAGCCCCAGCATTTT.

The CDR3 loop reads CASSLDGGGLLTKNIQYF. The CDR3 DNA is TGTGCCAGCAGCTTAGATGGTGGTGGTCTTCTTACCAAAAACATTCAGTACTTC. The chain links TRBV7-9 to TRBJ2-4, with D hard to call. CDR1 SEHNR and CDR2 FQNEAQ come from the germline V gene (reference sequence). CDR3 length equals 18 residues. V was shortened by 1 base and J by 2 bases, with 18 bases between the two germline ends.

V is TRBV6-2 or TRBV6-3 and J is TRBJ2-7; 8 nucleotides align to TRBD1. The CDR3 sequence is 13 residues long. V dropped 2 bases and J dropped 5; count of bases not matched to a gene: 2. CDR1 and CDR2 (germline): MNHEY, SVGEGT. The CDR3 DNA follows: TGTGCCAGCAGTTACCCGACAGGGGACGAGCAGTACTTC. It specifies CASSYPTGDEQYF.

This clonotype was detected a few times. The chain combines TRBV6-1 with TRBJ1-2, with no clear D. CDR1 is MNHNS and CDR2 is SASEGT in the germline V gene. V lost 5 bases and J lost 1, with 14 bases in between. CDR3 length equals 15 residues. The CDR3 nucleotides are TGTGCCAGCAGTACCTCGGGAGGCGGTAACTATGGCTACACCTTC. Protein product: CASSTSGGGNYGYTF.